The T cell receptor (beta chain) described here comes from a study of regulatory T cells in long-lasting Graves disease. Germline CDR1 and CDR2: MGHRA and YSYEKL. Trimming removed 3 bases from V and 6 bases from J, with 17 bases in between. The CDR3 sequence is 15 residues long. Construction of TCR beta libraries relied on iRepertoire HTBI primers and on Arm-PCR targeting CDR3 regions. TCRdb analysed the multiplex PCR reads with MiXCR anew, one entry per CDR3 protein. The sample lists 600,000 to 850,000 distinct CDR3 sequences, around 32% occurring once. The time point denotes: persistent/refractory GD, antithyroid drugs over 5 years with positive TRAb. Following extraction of RNA from PBMCs, that RNA was used to make the TCR library.

The sequence was collected from a female donor with Graves disease. The rearrangement joins TRBV4-1 to TRBJ1-2, with a possible D match to TRBD1 (5 bases). The sequencing used peripheral blood mononuclear cells (PBMCs), collected when the disease was refractory, from a patient treated with antithyroid drugs. CDR3 in DNA: TGCGCCAGCAGCCACGCCACAACAGGCCTCGATGGCTACACCTTC. The encoded protein is CASSHATTGLDGYTF.